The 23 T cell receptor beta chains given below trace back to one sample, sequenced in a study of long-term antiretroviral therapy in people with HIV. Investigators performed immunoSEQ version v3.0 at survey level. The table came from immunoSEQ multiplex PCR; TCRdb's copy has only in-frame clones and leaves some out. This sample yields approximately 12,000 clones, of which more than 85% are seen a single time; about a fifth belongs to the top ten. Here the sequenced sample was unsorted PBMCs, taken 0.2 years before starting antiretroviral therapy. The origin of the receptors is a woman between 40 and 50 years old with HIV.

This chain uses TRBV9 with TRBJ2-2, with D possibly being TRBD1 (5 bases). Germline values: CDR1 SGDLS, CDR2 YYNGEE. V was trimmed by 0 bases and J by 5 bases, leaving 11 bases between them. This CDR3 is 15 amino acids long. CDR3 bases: TGTGCCAGCAGCGTAGCTGGGGCCCTTACCGGGGAGCTGTTTTTT. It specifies CASSVAGALTGELFF.

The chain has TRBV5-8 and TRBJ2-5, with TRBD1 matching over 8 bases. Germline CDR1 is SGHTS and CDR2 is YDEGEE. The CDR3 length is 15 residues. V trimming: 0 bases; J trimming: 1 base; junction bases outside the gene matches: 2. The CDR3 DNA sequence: TGTGCCAGCAGCTTGGGGACAGGGTCCCAAGAGACCCAGTACTTC. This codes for CASSLGTGSQETQYF.

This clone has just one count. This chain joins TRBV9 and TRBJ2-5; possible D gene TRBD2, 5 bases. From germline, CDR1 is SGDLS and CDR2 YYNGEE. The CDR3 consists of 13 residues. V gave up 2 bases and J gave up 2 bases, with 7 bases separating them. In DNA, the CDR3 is TGTGCCAGCAGCGTTCCGGGGCAAGAGACCCAGTACTTC. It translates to CASSVPGQETQYF.

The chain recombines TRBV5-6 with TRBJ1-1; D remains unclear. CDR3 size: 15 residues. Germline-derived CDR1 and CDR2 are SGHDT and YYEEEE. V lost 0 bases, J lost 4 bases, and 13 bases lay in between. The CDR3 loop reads CASSLVDRLVTEAFF. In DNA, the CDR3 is TGTGCCAGCAGCTTGGTCGACCGATTGGTCACTGAAGCTTTCTTT.

CDR3 nucleotide sequence: TGTGCCAGTAGTAGAGACAGGAATGCTAACTATGGCTACACCTTC. Its translation: CASSRDRNANYGYTF. V usage is TRBV19 and J usage is TRBJ1-2, with D possibly TRBD1 on 6 matching bases. V dropped 4 bases and J dropped 0 bases, with 12 bases sitting between them. CDR1 and CDR2 from the germline V gene are LNHDA and SQIVND (reference sequence). The CDR3 covers 15 residues.

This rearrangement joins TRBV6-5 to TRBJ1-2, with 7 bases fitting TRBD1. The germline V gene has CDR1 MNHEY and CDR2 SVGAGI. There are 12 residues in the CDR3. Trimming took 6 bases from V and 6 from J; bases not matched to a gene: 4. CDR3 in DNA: TGTGCCAGCAGCAGGGGGGAAAATGGCTACACCTTC. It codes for CASSRGENGYTF.

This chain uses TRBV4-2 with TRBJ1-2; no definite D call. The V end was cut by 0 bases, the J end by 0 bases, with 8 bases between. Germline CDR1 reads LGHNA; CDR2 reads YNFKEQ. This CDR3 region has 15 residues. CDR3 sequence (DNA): TGTGCCAGCAGCCAAGAGCAGGCAGCTAACTATGGCTACACCTTC. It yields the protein CASSQEQAANYGYTF.

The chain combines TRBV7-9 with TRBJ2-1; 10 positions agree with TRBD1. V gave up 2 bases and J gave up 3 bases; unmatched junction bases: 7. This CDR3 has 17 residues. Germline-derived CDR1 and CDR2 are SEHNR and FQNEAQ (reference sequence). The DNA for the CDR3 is TGTGCCAGCAGCTTATCCGCCGGGACAGGGGTCTACAATGAGCAGTTCTTC. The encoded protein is CASSLSAGTGVYNEQFF.

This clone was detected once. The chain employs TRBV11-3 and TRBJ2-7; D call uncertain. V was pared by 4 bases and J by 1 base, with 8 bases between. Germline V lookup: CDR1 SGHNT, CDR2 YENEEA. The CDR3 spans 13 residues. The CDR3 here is CASSSSASYEQYF. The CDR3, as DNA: TGTGCCAGCAGCTCATCAGCTTCCTACGAGCAGTACTTC.

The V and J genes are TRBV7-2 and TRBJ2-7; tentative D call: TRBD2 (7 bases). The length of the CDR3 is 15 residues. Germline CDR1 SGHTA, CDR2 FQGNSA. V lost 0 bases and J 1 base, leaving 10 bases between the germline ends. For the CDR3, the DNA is TGTGCCAGCAGCTTAGCGGGGGGGCCTTCCTACGAGCAGTACTTC. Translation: CASSLAGGPSYEQYF.

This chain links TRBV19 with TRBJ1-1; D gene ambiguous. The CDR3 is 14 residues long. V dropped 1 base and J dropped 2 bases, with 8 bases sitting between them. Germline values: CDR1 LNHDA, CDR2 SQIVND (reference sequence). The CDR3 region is CASSIGRKNTEAFF. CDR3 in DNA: TGTGCCAGTAGTATAGGGCGGAAAAACACTGAAGCTTTCTTT.

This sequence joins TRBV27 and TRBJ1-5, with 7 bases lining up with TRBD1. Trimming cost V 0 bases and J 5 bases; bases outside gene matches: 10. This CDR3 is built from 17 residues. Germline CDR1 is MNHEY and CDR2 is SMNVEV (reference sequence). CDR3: CASSLSSLTGWDQPQHF. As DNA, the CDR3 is TGTGCCAGCAGTTTATCGAGCCTGACAGGGTGGGATCAGCCCCAGCATTTT.

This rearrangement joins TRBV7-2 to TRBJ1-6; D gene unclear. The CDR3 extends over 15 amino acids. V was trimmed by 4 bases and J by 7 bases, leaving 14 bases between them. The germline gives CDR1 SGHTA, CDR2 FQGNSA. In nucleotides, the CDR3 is TGTGCCAGCAGCTCCGAGACATACGGGAATTCACCCCTCCACTTT. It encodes CASSSETYGNSPLHF.

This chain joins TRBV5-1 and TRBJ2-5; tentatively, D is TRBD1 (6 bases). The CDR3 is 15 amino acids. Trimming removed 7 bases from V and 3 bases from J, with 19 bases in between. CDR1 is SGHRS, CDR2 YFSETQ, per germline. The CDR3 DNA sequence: TGCGCCAGCCGCATCGGGGCAGGGGAAGAAGAGACCCAGTACTTC. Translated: CASRIGAGEEETQYF.

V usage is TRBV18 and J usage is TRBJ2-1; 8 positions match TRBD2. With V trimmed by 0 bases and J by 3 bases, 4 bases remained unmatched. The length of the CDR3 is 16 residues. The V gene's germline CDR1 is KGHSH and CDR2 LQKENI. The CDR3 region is CASSPPGSGGYNEQFF. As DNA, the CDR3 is TGTGCCAGCTCACCACCGGGGAGCGGGGGCTACAATGAGCAGTTCTTC.

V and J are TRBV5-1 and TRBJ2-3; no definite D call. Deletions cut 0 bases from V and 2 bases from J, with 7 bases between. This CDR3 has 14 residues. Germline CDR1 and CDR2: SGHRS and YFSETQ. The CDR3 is CASSLGRTTDTQYF. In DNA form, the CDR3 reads TGCGCCAGCAGCTTGGGACGGACCACAGATACGCAGTATTTT.

CDR3 amino acids: CASSAGSGGTDTQYF. The CDR3 DNA reads as TGTGCCAGCAGCGCCGGTAGCGGGGGGACAGATACGCAGTATTTT. The chain joins TRBV9 to TRBJ2-3; 10 bases are shared with TRBD2. Germline assignment: CDR1 SGDLS and CDR2 YYNGEE. The V gene end was trimmed by 3 bases and the J gene end by 3 bases; junction bases not matched to a gene: 4. This CDR3 has 15 amino acids.

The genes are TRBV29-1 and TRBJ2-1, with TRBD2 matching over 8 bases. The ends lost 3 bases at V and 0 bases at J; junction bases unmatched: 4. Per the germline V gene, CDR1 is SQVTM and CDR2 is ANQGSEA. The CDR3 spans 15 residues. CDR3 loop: CSVDPSGYSYNEQFF. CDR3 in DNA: TGCAGCGTTGACCCTAGCGGGTACTCCTACAATGAGCAGTTCTTC.

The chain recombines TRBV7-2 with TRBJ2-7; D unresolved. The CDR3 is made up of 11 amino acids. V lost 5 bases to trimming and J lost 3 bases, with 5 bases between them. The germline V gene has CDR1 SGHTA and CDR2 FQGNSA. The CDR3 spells CASSRLYEQYF. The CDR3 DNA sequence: TGTGCCAGCAGCCGCCTCTACGAGCAGTACTTC.

The CDR3 DNA reads as TGTGCCAGCAGCTTGGAAAGGACAGGGGGCGATGAGCAGTTCTTC. As protein: CASSLERTGGDEQFF. The V and J genes are TRBV5-6 and TRBJ2-1; 11 nucleotides align to TRBD1. This CDR3 is 15 amino acids long. With 0 bases clipped from V and 8 bases from J, the junction kept 4 bases outside the gene matches. CDR1 is SGHDT and CDR2 is YYEEEE in the germline V gene.

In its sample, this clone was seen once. This CDR3 is CASSFGPGGEQYF. The DNA for the CDR3 is TGTGCCAGCAGCTTCGGTCCGGGGGGCGAGCAGTACTTC. The gene calls are TRBV5-4 and TRBJ2-7, with TRBD2 matching over 7 bases. This CDR3 region has 13 residues. Germline trimming cut 2 bases from V and 6 bases from J; bases unmatched to any gene: 5. Germline V gene lookup returns CDR1 SGHNT and CDR2 YYREEE (reference sequence).

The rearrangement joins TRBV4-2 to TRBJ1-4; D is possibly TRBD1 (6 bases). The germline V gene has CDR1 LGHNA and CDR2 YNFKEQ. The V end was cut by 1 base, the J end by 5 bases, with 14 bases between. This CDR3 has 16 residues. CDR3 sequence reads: CASSQAAGGENEKLFF. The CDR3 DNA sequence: TGTGCCAGCAGCCAAGCTGCCGGGGGCGAGAATGAAAAACTGTTTTTT.

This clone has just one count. CDR3 coding DNA: TGTGCCAGCAGCTCACAGGGCGCTGGGGAAAAACTGTTTTTT. It translates to CASSSQGAGEKLFF. This chain joins TRBV9 and TRBJ1-4; D may be TRBD1 (6 bases). The CDR3 covers 14 residues. V was trimmed by 4 bases and J by 8 bases, leaving 15 bases between them. Germline V lookup: CDR1 SGDLS, CDR2 YYNGEE. Based on the CDR3 plus reference TRBV9 and TRBJ1-4, the full variable domain is DSGVTQTPKHLITATGQRVTLRCSPRSGDLSVYWYQQSLDQGLQFLIQYYNGEERAKGNILERFSAQQFPDLHSELNLSSLELGDSALYFCASSSQGAGEKLFFGSGTQLSVL.